A selection of T cell receptor beta chains follows, all from one sample in a study of beta chain features in type 1 diabetes. Method: immunoSEQ multiplex PCR; TCRdb's copy keeps in-frame clones and lacks some. There are some 330,000 clones in the sample; more than 9.5% occur only once, and about 0.015% lies in the top ten. The sequenced sample consisted of naive CD4+ T cells from blood. The receptors stem from a young woman in good health. Each CDR3 is given with its conserved first and last residue. D genes are given only for firm matches. Clone size is shown for a subset of rows, as once, few, many or a class of expanded clone.

>-|TRBJ2-7|TRBV5-1|-
TGCGCCAGCAGCTTGGTTTCCGGGTACGCCTACGAGCAGTACTTC
CASSLVSGYAYEQYF
>-|TRBJ2-5|TRBV7-3|-
TGTGCCAGTTACCCCGAGGAGACCCAGTACTTC
CASYPEETQYF
>-|TRBJ1-3|TRBV7-2|TRBD1
TGTGCCAGCAGCCCCGGGACAGCTGGAAACACCATATATTTT
CASSPGTAGNTIYF
>few|TRBJ2-1|TRBV5-6|TRBD2
TGTGCCAGCAGCCCGGGACTAGCGGGAGGGCCGTTTAATGAGCAGTTCTTC
CASSPGLAGGPFNEQFF
>-|TRBJ2-7|TRBV5-6|-
TGTGCCAGCAGCCCCTCCGGGACAAACTCCTACGAGCAGTACTTC
CASSPSGTNSYEQYF
>few|TRBJ2-1|TRBV7-3|-
TGTGCCAGCAGCTTAATCCGAGGGAACAATGAGCAGTTCTTC
CASSLIRGNNEQFF
>-|TRBJ2-3|TRBV11-3|-
TGTGCCAGCAGGAGGGCGCCCACAGATACGCAGTATTTT
CASRRAPTDTQYF
>-|TRBJ2-7|TRBV2|-
TGTGCCAGCAGTGAACAGGGTCCCTACGAGCAGTACTTC
CASSEQGPYEQYF
>-|TRBJ2-5|TRBV25-1|-
TGTGCCAGCAGTGAACTCCGGGGCCAAGAGACCCAGTACTTC
CASSELRGQETQYF
>few|TRBJ2-7|TRBV5-6|-
TGTGCCAGCAGCTTGAGCCTAGATGACTACGAGCAGTACTTC
CASSLSLDDYEQYF
>-|TRBJ2-3|TRBV5-1|TRBD2
TGCGCCAGCAGCTTGAGACAAGCGGGAGGGACCACAGATACGCAGTATTTT
CASSLRQAGGTTDTQYF
>few|TRBJ2-7|TRBV28|-
TGTGCCAGCAGCCCCCACGGACAGAACTACGAGCAGTACTTC
CASSPHGQNYEQYF
>-|TRBJ2-5|TRBV30|TRBD2
TGTGCCTGGAACTTTTTGTGGGAGGGTGGGGAGACCCAGTACTTC
CAWNFLWEGGETQYF
>few|TRBJ1-4|TRBV4-2|-
TGTGCCAGCAGCCGCGAAGGAGGGGAGGGTGAAAAACTGTTTTTT
CASSREGGEGEKLFF
>few|TRBJ1-3|TRBV30|-
TGTGCCTGGAGGTGGGGGGCTGGAAACACCATATATTTT
CAWRWGAGNTIYF
>few|TRBJ1-1|TRBV4-2|-
TGTGCCACCCAATTGTTACAAGAAAACACTGAAGCTTTCTTT
CATQLLQENTEAFF
>-|TRBJ2-3|TRBV6-4|TRBD2
TGTGCCAGCAGGATTAGCGGGAGCGGGGCAGATACGCAGTATTTT
CASRISGSGADTQYF
>few|TRBJ2-1|TRBV7-3|TRBD2
TGTGCCAGCAGCGTACAACTAGCGGGAGGGAACAATGAGCAGTTCTTC
CASSVQLAGGNNEQFF
>-|TRBJ1-2|TRBV2|TRBD1
TGTGCCAGCAGCTCCGACAGGGGCTATGGCTACACCTTC
CASSSDRGYGYTF
>-|TRBJ2-2|TRBV7-3|TRBD1
TGTGCCAGCAGCACGGGACAGGGACGCACCGGGGAGCTGTTTTTT
CASSTGQGRTGELFF
>-|TRBJ2-7|TRBV7-9|-
TGTGCCAGCAGCTTAGCGTTGGTCAGTTCCTACGAGCAGTACTTC
CASSLALVSSYEQYF
>-|TRBJ2-1|TRBV18|-
TGTGCCAGCTCACCGGGACACACGGGAGAGCAGTTCTTC
CASSPGHTGEQFF
>-|TRBJ2-5|TRBV19|-
TGTGCCAGTGAAGACAGCTACCAAGAGACCCAGTACTTC
CASEDSYQETQYF
>-|TRBJ2-2|TRBV7-2|-
TGTGCCAGCAGCTTAGGCACAACCATTACCGGGGAGCTGTTTTTT
CASSLGTTITGELFF
>few|TRBJ2-3|TRBV27|TRBD2
TGTGCCAGCAGGGCGCGGGGAGGGAGGGCAGATACGCAGTATTTT
CASRARGGRADTQYF
>few|TRBJ2-2|TRBV9|-
TGTGCCAGCAGCTTCGGGAGCGCCGGGGAGCTGTTTTTT
CASSFGSAGELFF
>few|TRBJ1-2|TRBV7-2|-
TGTGCCAGCAGCTTAGGGACTGACTATGGCTACACCTTC
CASSLGTDYGYTF
>-|TRBJ2-4|TRBV28|-
TGTGCCAGCAGCTCTTCTGAAGAGGCCAAAAACATTCAGTACTTC
CASSSSEEAKNIQYF
>few|TRBJ2-7|TRBV29-1|-
TGCAGCGTTGAAGATTCAGGGTCCTACGAGCAGTACTTC
CSVEDSGSYEQYF
>-|TRBJ2-4|TRBV11-2|-
TGTGCCAGCAGCTTATTTGGCTTCGATTTGTACTTC
CASSLFGFDLYF
>few|TRBJ2-3|TRBV7-6|-
TGTGCCAGCAGTCCCCTTCGGGATACGCAGTATTTT
CASSPLRDTQYF
>few|TRBJ1-5|TRBV19|TRBD1
TGTGCCAGTAGTGGGGACAGGGGTTTCGGCAATCAGCCCCAGCATTTT
CASSGDRGFGNQPQHF
>few|TRBJ2-1|TRBV9|-
TGTGCCAGCAGCGTAGATGGGGCAGGGTTCGAGCAGTTCTTC
CASSVDGAGFEQFF
>few|TRBJ2-1|TRBV25-1|-
TGTGCCAGCAGTGGGTGGGAGTTGACCTACAATGAGCAGTTCTTC
CASSGWELTYNEQFF